These 17 T cell receptor beta chains share one sample of origin, sequenced in a study of blood T cell repertoires in COVID-19. TCRdb's table, derived via immunoSEQ multiplex PCR, lists solely in-frame clones and lacks some. The repertoire consists of some 48,000 clones, with 90% occurring once and the leading ten covering roughly 19%. Sequencing was done on a sample of peripheral blood. These receptors all come from a man between 65 and 85 years old with active COVID-19.

Turning to this clone: Compared with germline, one end of the junction differs, possibly owing to a read error. The chain has TRBV7-7 and TRBJ2-3; 11 bases align to TRBD2. The germline CDR1 and CDR2 sequences are SSHAT and FNYEAQ (reference sequence). The CDR3 spans 16 residues. The CDR3 sequence is CASSSGTSGYTDTQYF. As DNA, the CDR3 is TGTGCTAGCAGCTCCGGGACTAGCGGATACACAGATACGCAGTATTTT. Looking up the rest from reference TRBV7-7 and TRBJ2-3 gives the full variable domain: GAGVSQSPRYKVTKRGQDVTLRCDPISSHATLYWYQQALGQGPEFLTYFNYEAQPDKSGLPSDRFSAERPEGSISTLTIQRTEQRDSAMYRCASSSGTSGYTDTQYFGPGTRLTVL.

The chain couples TRBV28 to TRBJ2-3; D uncertain. Deletions cut 3 bases from V and 2 bases from J, with 18 bases between. CDR3 length: 17 amino acids. Germline values: CDR1 MDHEN, CDR2 SYDVKM. CDR3 in DNA: TGTGCCAGCAGTTTCGACTTCGGCCTTTCTAACACAGATACGCAGTATTTT. Amino acids: CASSFDFGLSNTDTQYF.

This chain connects TRBV5-6 to TRBJ1-3; TRBD1 matches 11 bases. Per the germline V gene, CDR1 is SGHDT and CDR2 is YYEEEE. CDR3 length: 16 amino acids. Losses at the gene ends were 4 bases for V and 3 bases for J; bases not matched to a gene: 6. The CDR3 loop reads CASSLRTGGHGNTIYF. The CDR3, as DNA: TGTGCCAGCAGCCTCCGGACAGGGGGCCATGGAAACACCATATATTTT.

The V gene is TRBV5-1, the J gene TRBJ1-4; TRBD1 agrees at 9 bases. The CDR3 sequence is 15 residues long. Unmatched junction bases numbered 4, after V lost 3 bases and J lost 4 bases. Germline-derived CDR1 and CDR2 are SGHRS and YFSETQ. CDR3 nucleotide sequence: TGCGCCAGCAGCTCCAGGACAGGGGTTAATGAAAAACTGTTTTTT. Protein sequence: CASSSRTGVNEKLFF.

The J gene is TRBJ2-3, the V gene TRBV6-5; TRBD1 matches at 7 bases. V gave up 6 bases and J gave up 6 bases; unmatched junction bases: 3. The CDR3 length is 12 residues. Looked up from germline, CDR1 is MNHEY and CDR2 is SVGAGI. The CDR3 sequence is CASSDRVDTQYF. The CDR3 DNA reads as TGTGCCAGCAGCGACAGGGTTGATACGCAGTATTTT.

This chain links TRBV5-8 with TRBJ2-2; 10 bases are shared with TRBD2. Unmatched junction bases numbered 6, after V lost 2 bases and J lost 5 bases. Germline values: CDR1 SGHTS, CDR2 YDEGEE. This CDR3 spans 16 amino acids. CDR3 nucleotide sequence: TGTGCCAGCAGCTTTCTAGCGGGAGTAAAAACCGGGGAGCTGTTTTTT. The encoded protein is CASSFLAGVKTGELFF.

The rearrangement uses TRBV6-5 and TRBJ2-1; D perhaps matches TRBD2 (5 bases). Per germline, CDR1 MNHEY and CDR2 SVGAGI. This CDR3 comprises 14 residues. The germline V and J ends were trimmed by 2 bases and 4 bases, with 9 bases remaining between them. CDR3 in DNA: TGTGCCAGCAGTTACCCGGACTGGTACAATGAGCAGTTCTTC. It yields the protein CASSYPDWYNEQFF.

The genes are TRBV6-1 and TRBJ2-1, with D perhaps TRBD1 (5 bases). Per germline, CDR1 MNHNS and CDR2 SASEGT. CDR3 length equals 16 residues. Trimming shortened V by 2 bases and J by 1 base, and 12 bases separated the two germline ends. The CDR3 DNA sequence: TGTGCCAGCAGTGAACGACTGACAGCTTCCTACAATGAGCAGTTCTTC. This translates into CASSERLTASYNEQFF.

The J gene is TRBJ2-3, the V gene TRBV10-3; 10 nucleotides agree with TRBD2. This CDR3 has 14 amino acids. The V segment lost 10 bases and the J segment 4 bases; nucleotides outside the gene matches: 8. CDR1 ENHRY and CDR2 SYGVKD come from the germline V gene. The CDR3 DNA reads TGTGCCACCTCTAGCGGGAGTTGGTCAGATACGCAGTATTTT. Protein sequence: CATSSGSWSDTQYF.

The chain is built from TRBV23-1 and TRBJ1-4; 8 bases are a match to TRBD1. TRBV23-1 carries the ORF label, with uncertain function. The CDR3 is made up of 13 amino acids. Trimming at V came to 8 bases and at J to 7 bases, leaving 6 bases not matched to a gene. CDR3 in DNA: TGCGCCAGCCCGGACAGGGTCGGTGAAAAACTGTTTTTT. Translating it yields CASPDRVGEKLFF.

The J gene is TRBJ2-2, the V gene TRBV7-8; D is perhaps TRBD2 (5 bases). With 1 base removed from V and 6 bases from J, the gap between germline ends came to 12 bases. The length of the CDR3 is 15 residues. Per germline, CDR1 SGHVS and CDR2 FQNEAQ. The CDR3 DNA follows: TGTGCCAGCAGCTTAGTCACGGGGAATGCCGGGGAGCTGTTTTTT. It translates to CASSLVTGNAGELFF.

The chain combines TRBV5-1 with TRBJ2-7, with 11 bases identical to TRBD2. Germline values: CDR1 SGHRS, CDR2 YFSETQ. After removal of 5 bases from V and 0 bases from J, the junction contained 4 bases not matched to a gene. CDR3 length: 15 residues. The chain's CDR3 is CASRPGLAGSYEQYF. CDR3 nucleotides: TGCGCCAGCAGACCCGGACTAGCGGGCTCCTACGAGCAGTACTTC.

This clone was recorded once. The chain's CDR3 is CASRTTASISSGNTIYF. In nucleotides, the CDR3 is TGCGCCAGCAGAACGACAGCCAGTATAAGCTCTGGAAACACCATATATTTT. The chain uses TRBV5-1 and TRBJ1-3; D is perhaps TRBD1 (5 bases). The CDR3 spans 17 residues. CDR1 is SGHRS, CDR2 YFSETQ, per germline. Trimming took 5 bases from V and 0 from J, leaving 18 bases between them.

The chain uses TRBV7-7 and TRBJ2-5; the match to TRBD2 covers 11 bases. CDR3 length: 15 amino acids. V trimming: 1 base; J trimming: 5 bases; junction bases outside the gene matches: 3. Germline V gene data show CDR1 as SSHAT and CDR2 as FNYEAQ (reference sequence). The CDR3 DNA reads TGTGCCAGCAGCTTAGGCACTAGCGGGAGCGAGACCCAGTACTTC. It is translated as CASSLGTSGSETQYF.

The chain links TRBV19 to TRBJ1-3; 8 nucleotides align to TRBD1. Trimming removed 10 bases from V and 3 bases from J; junction bases left unmatched: 14. The CDR3 covers 16 residues. Germline V lookup: CDR1 LNHDA, CDR2 SQIVND (reference sequence). CDR3 sequence: CATGGTGQVYGNTIYF. The CDR3 nucleotides are TGTGCCACTGGGGGGACAGGCCAAGTCTATGGAAACACCATATATTTT. Drawing the rest from reference TRBV19 and TRBJ1-3, the complete variable domain is DGGITQSPKYLFRKEGQNVTLSCEQNLNHDAMYWYRQDPGQGLRLIYYSQIVNDFQKGDIAEGYSVSREKKESFPLTVTSAQKNPTAFYLCATGGTGQVYGNTIYFGEGSWLTVV.

The CDR3 DNA reads as TGCGCCAGCGGATCCGGGACAGGGGATAACTACGAGCAGTACTTC. Its translation is CASGSGTGDNYEQYF. The rearrangement uses TRBV5-1 and TRBJ2-7, with 10 positions matching TRBD1. CDR1 is SGHRS, CDR2 YFSETQ, per germline. The CDR3 sequence is 15 residues long. J gave up 3 bases and V 7 bases, and 10 bases lay outside the gene matches. The entire variable domain, with the rest obtained from reference TRBV5-1 and TRBJ2-7, is as follows: KAGVTQTPRYLIKTRGQQVTLSCSPISGHRSVSWYQQTPGQGLQFLFEYFSETQRNKGNFPGRFSGRQFSNSRSEMNVSTLELGDSALYLCASGSGTGDNYEQYFGPGTRLTVT.

The chain links TRBV4-1 to TRBJ2-4; 11 bases are shared with TRBD2. The germline CDR1 and CDR2 sequences are MGHRA and YSYEKL. The CDR3 length is 18 residues. After removal of 4 bases from V and 0 bases from J, the junction contained 8 bases not matched to a gene. CDR3 amino acids: CASSPGLAEHLAKNIQYF. As DNA, the CDR3 is TGCGCCAGCAGCCCGGGACTAGCGGAGCATTTAGCCAAAAACATTCAGTACTTC.